Sequencing of this T cell receptor beta chain was carried out in a study of cytomegalovirus exposure and HLA in healthy donors. Across the whole study: In a later analysis, the 120 or so validation repertoires were reported to have used the same platform as the roughly 610 first-cohort repertoires. Findings of the study overall: Some public TCRs appeared in many individuals, while most sequences were rare.

Worth noting for this clone: Its antigen is not known.

Germline-derived CDR1 and CDR2 are SGHRS and YFSETQ. V lost 0 bases to trimming and J lost 5 bases; unmatched junction nucleotides: 0. CDR3 length: 14 residues. TCRdb's copy holds only in-frame clones and misses some; the assay was immunoSEQ multiplex PCR. The sample holds 150,000 to 200,000 clones, around 80% seen once. The clonotype comes from a woman between 25 and 40 years old in good health and CMV-seronegative. Sequencing was performed on PBMCs. This sequence joins TRBV5-1 and TRBJ1-4, with 8 bases identical to TRBD1. For the CDR3, the DNA is TGCGCCAGCAGCTTGGGGACAGGGAATGAAAAACTGTTTTTT. Translation: CASSLGTGNEKLFF.